These 20 T cell receptor beta chains share one sample of origin, sequenced in a study of control samples from healthy donors and cancer patients. TCRdb's table, derived via immunoSEQ multiplex PCR, lists solely in-frame clones and lacks some. The table shows approximately 70,000 clones, with around 80% occurring only once. The sample taken for sequencing was blood. These receptor sequences come from a man aged 55-75 years in good health.

The rearrangement links TRBV6-2 or TRBV6-3 to TRBJ1-6, with D unresolved. From germline, CDR1 is MNHEY and CDR2 SVGEGT. The V end lost 5 bases, the J end lost 7 bases, and 6 bases lay between the germline ends. The CDR3 has 12 residues. The CDR3, as DNA: TGTGCCAGCAGTAGTTTGAATTCACCCCTCCACTTT. Translation gives CASSSLNSPLHF.

This chain links TRBV19 with TRBJ2-1, with D possibly called TRBD1 or TRBD2 (5 bases each). V was pared by 6 bases and J by 1 base, with 13 bases between. This CDR3 has 15 amino acids. Germline CDR1 is LNHDA and CDR2 is SQIVND (reference sequence). The CDR3 region is CASSPGTESYNEQFF. Written as DNA, the CDR3 is TGTGCCAGTAGCCCTGGGACCGAGTCCTACAATGAGCAGTTCTTC.

This clone has just a few counts. The V and J genes are TRBV29-1 and TRBJ1-2; D is unclear. Germline values: CDR1 SQVTM, CDR2 ANQGSEA. The CDR3 totals 13 residues. V was pared by 3 bases and J by 2 bases, with 10 bases between. The CDR3, as DNA: TGCAGCGTTGAGGAGGTGGGGAACTATGGCTACACCTTC. Its protein is CSVEEVGNYGYTF. The full variable domain, in which reference TRBV29-1 and TRBJ1-2 provide the parts outside the CDR3, is SAVISQKPSRDICQRGTSLTIQCQVDSQVTMMFWYRQQPGQSLTLIATANQGSEATYESGFVIDKFPISRPNLTFSTLTVSNMSPEDSSIYLCSVEEVGNYGYTFGSGTRLTVV.

The V and J genes are TRBV27 and TRBJ1-2, with D tentatively TRBD1 (5 bases). Germline V gene sequence: CDR1 MNHEY, CDR2 SMNVEV (reference sequence). There are 14 residues in the CDR3. V was trimmed by 6 bases and J by 8 bases, leaving 19 bases between them. The DNA of the CDR3 is TGTGCCAGCAGCCTGGGGGGGAATGAATGGGGCTACACCTTC. Encoded protein: CASSLGGNEWGYTF.

This clone was picked up a small number of times. The V call is TRBV28, the J call TRBJ1-2; D is perhaps TRBD1 (6 bases). With 6 bases removed from V and 0 bases from J, the gap between germline ends came to 11 bases. The germline CDR1 and CDR2 sequences are MDHEN and SYDVKM. This CDR3 has 14 residues. The CDR3 sequence is CASSNRVTNYGYTF. CDR3 nucleotides: TGTGCCAGCAGCAACAGGGTGACTAACTATGGCTACACCTTC.

The chain employs TRBV6-1 and TRBJ2-7; no clear D gene. The CDR3 extends over 16 amino acids. The V gene lost 3 bases and the J gene lost 1 base, with 16 bases spanning the gap. Germline-derived CDR1 and CDR2 are MNHNS and SASEGT. The CDR3 reads CASSDESMERSYEQYF. The CDR3 DNA reads as TGTGCCAGCAGTGATGAGTCGATGGAGAGGTCCTACGAGCAGTACTTC.

V usage is TRBV7-2 and J usage is TRBJ2-7, with unresolved D. Trimming cost V 4 bases and J 3 bases, with 7 bases left between them. The germline V gene encodes CDR1 SGHTA and CDR2 FQGNSA. The CDR3 is 12 residues long. For the CDR3, the DNA is TGTGCCAGCAGCTCTTCGTACTACGAGCAGTACTTC. This codes for CASSSSYYEQYF.

The rearrangement uses TRBV6-4 and TRBJ2-1, with 8 nucleotides matching TRBD2. CDR1 and CDR2 from the germline V gene are MRHNA and SNTAGT. The CDR3 loop spans 17 amino acids. Trimming took 0 bases from V and 0 from J; bases not matched to a gene: 4. DNA of the CDR3: TGTGCCAGCAGTGACTCCCCCAGCGGGAGCTCCTACAATGAGCAGTTCTTC. Protein: CASSDSPSGSSYNEQFF.

The chain is built from TRBV4-3 and TRBJ1-1; maybe TRBD1 (5 bases). The V gene lost 0 bases and the J gene lost 5 bases, with 10 bases spanning the gap. Germline CDR1 is LGHNA and CDR2 is YSLEER. The CDR3 has 14 residues. The CDR3 here is CASSQDRENTEAFF. In DNA, the CDR3 is TGCGCCAGCAGCCAAGACAGGGAAAATACTGAAGCTTTCTTT.

The chain has TRBV30 and TRBJ2-7; no firm D call. V was pared by 2 bases and J by 1 base, with 6 bases between. This CDR3 has 12 residues. Germline V gene lookup returns CDR1 GTSNPN and CDR2 SVGIG (reference sequence). CDR3 loop: CAWSSYSYEQYF. CDR3 DNA sequence: TGTGCCTGGAGTTCCTATTCCTACGAGCAGTACTTC.

This sequence joins TRBV7-9 and TRBJ1-2, with D maybe TRBD1 (5 bases). CDR3 length: 15 amino acids. Germline V gene data show CDR1 as SEHNR and CDR2 as FQNEAQ (reference sequence). The V end lost 5 bases, the J end lost 4 bases, and 17 bases lay between the germline ends. The CDR3 reads CASSPSGGPSYGYTF. The CDR3 coding sequence is TGTGCCAGCAGCCCTAGCGGGGGTCCTAGCTATGGCTACACCTTC.

The rearrangement uses TRBV5-1 and TRBJ1-1, with D hard to call. The CDR3 contains 14 residues. The V gene's germline CDR1 is SGHRS and CDR2 YFSETQ. Trimming left V 1 base short and J 1 base short, with 8 bases between. The CDR3: CASSLRAGNTEAFF. The CDR3 nucleotides are TGCGCCAGCAGCTTGAGGGCGGGGAACACTGAAGCTTTCTTT.

This sequence joins TRBV5-1 and TRBJ1-4; 7 bases line up with TRBD1. V was clipped by 0 bases and J by 5 bases; unmatched bases: 4. Germline-derived CDR1 and CDR2 are SGHRS and YFSETQ. The CDR3 is made up of 15 amino acids. Here the CDR3 DNA reads TGCGCCAGCAGCTTGGGGGACAGCTTCAATGAAAAACTGTTTTTT. Translated: CASSLGDSFNEKLFF.

The V and J genes are TRBV3-1 (or the pseudogene TRBV3-2) and TRBJ2-2; D possibly uses TRBD1 or TRBD2 (8 bases each). Trimming removed 10 bases at V and 4 bases at J, with 16 bases between. This CDR3 region has 14 residues. Germline CDR1 and CDR2: LGHDT and YNNKEL (reference sequence). DNA of the CDR3: TGTGCCACGGGGGGGACAGGCGCCACCGGGGAGCTGTTTTTT. Its translation is CATGGTGATGELFF.

J is TRBJ2-3 and V is TRBV4-2; 9 bases are shared with TRBD2. This CDR3 has 15 amino acids. Trimming took 4 bases from V and 4 from J; bases not matched to a gene: 6. CDR1 LGHNA and CDR2 YNFKEQ come from the germline V gene. The CDR3 region has the DNA TGTGCCAGCAGCCTAGCGGGAGAGGGAGCAGATACGCAGTATTTT. Translation gives CASSLAGEGADTQYF.

This sequence joins TRBV24-1 and TRBJ2-6; 7 nucleotides align to TRBD1. This CDR3 is 17 amino acids long. V shed 3 bases and J 2 bases; nucleotides not matched to a gene: 6. Germline V lookup: CDR1 KGHDR, CDR2 SFDVKD. The CDR3 coding sequence is TGTGCCACCAGTGATGGGAAAAGGGGGCCTGGGGCCAACGTCCTGACTTTC. Its translation is CATSDGKRGPGANVLTF.

This chain uses TRBV7-9 with TRBJ2-3; D is uncertain. Germline CDR1 and CDR2: SEHNR and FQNEAQ (reference sequence). The CDR3 has 15 amino acids. Trimming pared 1 base from V and 2 bases from J, leaving 10 bases between. The CDR3 reads CASSLGVGDTDTQYF. The CDR3 DNA sequence: TGTGCCAGCAGCTTAGGGGTTGGGGACACAGATACGCAGTATTTT.

The chain couples TRBV19 to TRBJ2-7; D uncertain. The CDR3 consists of 16 residues. Germline V gene lookup returns CDR1 LNHDA and CDR2 SQIVND (reference sequence). V was trimmed by 1 base and J by 0 bases, leaving 13 bases between them. In DNA, the CDR3 is TGTGCCAGTAGTATAGGAGGAAGGACCCACTCCTACGAGCAGTACTTC. As protein: CASSIGGRTHSYEQYF.

The chain couples TRBV25-1 to TRBJ1-3; a weak D match, TRBD1 (5 bases). CDR3 size: 13 residues. The V and J ends lost 7 bases and 8 bases respectively, with 15 bases between them. Germline lookup yields CDR1 MGHDK and CDR2 SYGVNS. The CDR3: CASMSGNDDTIYF. The CDR3 DNA reads as TGTGCCAGCATGTCAGGGAATGATGACACCATATATTTT.

The chain combines TRBV7-3 with TRBJ2-1; 11 bases map to TRBD2. The CDR3 runs 16 residues. The germline gives CDR1 SGHTA, CDR2 FQGTGA. V shed 3 bases and J 4 bases; nucleotides not matched to a gene: 5. The CDR3 coding sequence is TGTGCCAGCAGCTTCAGGGGACTAGCGGCATACAATGAGCAGTTCTTC. It yields the protein CASSFRGLAAYNEQFF.